This TCR beta chain is from a study of cytomegalovirus exposure and HLA in healthy donors. Study-level information: For the roughly 400 genotyped donors, roughly 80% fell within the Caucasian-associated ancestry cluster.

V lost 3 bases to trimming and J lost 0 bases, with 15 bases between them. Germline V gives CDR1 MDHEN, CDR2 SYDVKM. The CDR3 runs to 17 residues. Researchers ran the PCR with 60 Vbeta and 13 Jbeta primers. Produced via immunoSEQ multiplex PCR; TCRdb's table is partial and in-frame only. The data contain about 120,000 clones, less than 85% of them singletons. Study results and limitations: A link between a missense DCLRE1C variant and TCR beta V- and J-gene trimming emerged from a later analysis.

Comment on this clone: Antigen: not known.

Sequenced input: PBMCs. This receptor was obtained from a male donor in good health and CMV-seronegative. The chain uses TRBV28 and TRBJ1-5; D gene ambiguous. The CDR3 protein is CASSLIEGRGSNQPQHF. In DNA, the CDR3 is TGTGCCAGCAGTTTGATCGAAGGGAGAGGTAGCAATCAGCCCCAGCATTTT. Together with reference TRBV28 and TRBJ1-5, the CDR3 gives the full variable domain: DVKVTQSSRYLVKRTGEKVFLECVQDMDHENMFWYRQDPGLGLRLIYFSYDVKMKEKGDIPEGYSVSREKKERFSLILESASTNQTSMYLCASSLIEGRGSNQPQHFGDGTRLSIL.